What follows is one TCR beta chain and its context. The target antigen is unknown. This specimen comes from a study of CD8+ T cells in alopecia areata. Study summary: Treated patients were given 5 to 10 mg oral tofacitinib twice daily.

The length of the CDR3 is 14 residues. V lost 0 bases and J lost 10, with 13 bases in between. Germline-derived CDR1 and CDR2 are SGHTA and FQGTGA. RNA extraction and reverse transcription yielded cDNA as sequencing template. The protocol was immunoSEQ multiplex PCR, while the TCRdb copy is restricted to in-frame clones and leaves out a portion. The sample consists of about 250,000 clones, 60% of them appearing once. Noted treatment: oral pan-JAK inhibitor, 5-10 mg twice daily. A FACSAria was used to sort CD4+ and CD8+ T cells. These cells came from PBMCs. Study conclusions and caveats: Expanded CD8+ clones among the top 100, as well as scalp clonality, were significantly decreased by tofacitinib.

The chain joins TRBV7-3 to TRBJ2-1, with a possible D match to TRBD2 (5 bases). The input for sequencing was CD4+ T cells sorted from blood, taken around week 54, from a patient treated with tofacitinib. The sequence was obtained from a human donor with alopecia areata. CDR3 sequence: CASSLTRSSREQFF. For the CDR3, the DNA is TGTGCCAGCAGCTTAACCCGGTCTAGCCGGGAGCAGTTCTTC. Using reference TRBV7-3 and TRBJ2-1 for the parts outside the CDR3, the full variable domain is GAGVSQTPSNKVTEKGKYVELRCDPISGHTALYWYRQSLGQGPEFLIYFQGTGAADDSGLPNDRFFAVRPEGSVSTLKIQRTERGDSAVYLCASSLTRSSREQFFGPGTRLTVL.